This TCR beta chain was observed in a study of blood T cells in healthy people across ages. This clonotype has just a few counts. A much larger clone sits a single nucleotide away, making a read error possible. With a J-beta primer mix and a sample-barcoded 5' primer, a second PCR ran about 6 to 11 cycles. Via MiXCR, TCRdb re-called the 5' RACE reads, giving one row per CDR3 protein. The data hold roughly 650,000 distinct CDR3 sequences, with approximately 30% observed a single time. Isolation yielded PBMCs, at least 6.5 million per sample, in every case. This CDR3 is 14 amino acids long. Germline V lookup: CDR1 SGHVS, CDR2 FNYEAQ.

This sequence joins TRBV7-6 and TRBJ2-5; the match to TRBD1 covers 8 bases. Matching the DNA end better, TRBJ2-7 makes the J call doubtful. This TCR came from a woman at least 80 years old in good health. Source material: blood. The CDR3 region is CASSLRQGWHEQYF. DNA of the CDR3: TGTGCCAGCAGCTTAAGACAGGGGTGGCACGAGCAGTACTTC.